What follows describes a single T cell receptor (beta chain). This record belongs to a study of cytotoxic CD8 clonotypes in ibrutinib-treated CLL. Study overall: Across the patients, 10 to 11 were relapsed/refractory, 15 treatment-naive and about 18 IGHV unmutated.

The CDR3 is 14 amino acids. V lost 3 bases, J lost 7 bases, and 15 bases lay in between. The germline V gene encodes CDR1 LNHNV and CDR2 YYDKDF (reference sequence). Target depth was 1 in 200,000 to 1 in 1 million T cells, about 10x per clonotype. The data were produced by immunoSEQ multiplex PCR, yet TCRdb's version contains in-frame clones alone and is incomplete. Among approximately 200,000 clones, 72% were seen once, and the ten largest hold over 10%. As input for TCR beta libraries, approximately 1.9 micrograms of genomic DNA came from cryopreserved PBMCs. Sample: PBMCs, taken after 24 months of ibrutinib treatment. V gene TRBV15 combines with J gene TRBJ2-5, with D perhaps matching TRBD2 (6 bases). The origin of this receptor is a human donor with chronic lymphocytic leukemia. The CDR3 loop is CATSSQTSGGTQYF. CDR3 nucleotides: TGTGCCACCAGCAGCCAGACTAGTGGGGGGACCCAGTACTTC.